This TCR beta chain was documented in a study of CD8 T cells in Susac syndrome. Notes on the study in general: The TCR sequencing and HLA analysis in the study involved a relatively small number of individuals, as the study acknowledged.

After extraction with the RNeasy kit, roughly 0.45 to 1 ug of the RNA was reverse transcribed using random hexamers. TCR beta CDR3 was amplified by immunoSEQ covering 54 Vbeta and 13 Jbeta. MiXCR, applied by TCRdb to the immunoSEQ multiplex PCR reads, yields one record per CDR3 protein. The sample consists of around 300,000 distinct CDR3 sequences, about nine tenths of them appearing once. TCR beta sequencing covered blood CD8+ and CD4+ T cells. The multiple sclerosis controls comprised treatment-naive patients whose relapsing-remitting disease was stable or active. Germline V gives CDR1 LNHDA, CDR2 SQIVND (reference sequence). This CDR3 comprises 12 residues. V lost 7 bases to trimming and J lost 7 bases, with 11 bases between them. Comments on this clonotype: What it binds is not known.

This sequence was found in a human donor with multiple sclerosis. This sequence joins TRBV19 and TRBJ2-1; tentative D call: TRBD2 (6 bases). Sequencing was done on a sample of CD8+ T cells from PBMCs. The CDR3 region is CASKGLRNEQFF. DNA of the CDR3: TGTGCCAGTAAGGGACTTCGAAATGAGCAGTTCTTC. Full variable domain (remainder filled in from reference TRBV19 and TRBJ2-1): DGGITQSPKYLFRKEGQNVTLSCEQNLNHDAMYWYRQDPGQGLRLIYYSQIVNDFQKGDIAEGYSVSREKKESFPLTVTSAQKNPTAFYLCASKGLRNEQFFGPGTRLTVL.